The 30 T cell receptor beta chains in this list originate from one sample, sequenced in a study of beta chain features in type 1 diabetes. All of the isolated RNA was reverse transcribed, so expressed TCRB transcripts were sequenced. Data came from immunoSEQ multiplex PCR; TCRdb stores just in-frame clones and leaves some out. The table records about 59,000 clones, approximately 62% of them present only once. Material: Tregs from blood. These receptors were taken from a woman between 18 and 30 years old in good health.

The chain employs TRBV6-5 and TRBJ1-6; D perhaps matches TRBD1 (6 bases). CDR1 and CDR2 (germline): MNHEY, SVGAGI. The V gene lost 6 bases and the J gene lost 10 bases, with 19 bases spanning the gap. This CDR3 spans 15 amino acids. As DNA, the CDR3 is TGTGCCAGCAGCCAACAGGGAACGTTAGGATCACCCCTCCACTTT. Translating gives CASSQQGTLGSPLHF.

The rearrangement joins TRBV27 to TRBJ2-2; 7 bases fit TRBD2. Germline CDR1 MNHEY, CDR2 SMNVEV (reference sequence). V shed 10 bases, J shed 7 bases, and the junction held 12 bases outside the gene matches. CDR3 length: 14 amino acids. CDR3 residues: CATKGLSNFGELFF. The CDR3 coding sequence is TGTGCCACCAAGGGACTATCGAATTTCGGGGAGCTGTTTTTT.

This clone was picked up a small number of times. A read error may produce the germline difference seen at one junction end. This sequence joins TRBV6-5 and TRBJ2-1; TRBD2 aligns across 9 bases. The CDR3 runs 15 residues. Germline V gene lookup returns CDR1 MNHEY and CDR2 SVGAGI. As DNA, the CDR3 is TGTGCCAGCAGTTACGGCGGGAGGGCCTATAATGAGCAGTTCTTC. Translating it yields CASSYGGRAYNEQFF.

Only a few counts were recorded for this clone. CDR3 region: CAWSVDRGRTDTQYF. Written as DNA, the CDR3 is TGTGCCTGGAGTGTAGATAGGGGTCGCACAGATACGCAGTATTTT. The chain has TRBV30 and TRBJ2-3; weak D call: TRBD1 (5 bases). Per the germline V gene, CDR1 is GTSNPN and CDR2 is SVGIG (reference sequence). With 0 bases removed from V and 1 base from J, the gap between germline ends came to 11 bases. This CDR3 has 15 amino acids.

The CDR3: CASSPMTREETQYF. The CDR3 DNA follows: TGTGCCAGCAGCCCCATGACTAGAGAAGAGACCCAGTACTTC. V usage is TRBV7-8 and J usage is TRBJ2-5; D possibly corresponds to TRBD2 (6 bases). The CDR3 loop spans 14 amino acids. The V end was cut by 5 bases, the J end by 3 bases, with 13 bases between. CDR1 and CDR2 (germline): SGHVS, FQNEAQ.

This chain connects TRBV7-2 to TRBJ2-1; a weak D match, TRBD2 (6 bases). V lost 5 bases to trimming and J lost 10 bases, with 9 bases between them. Germline CDR1 reads SGHTA; CDR2 reads FQGNSA. The CDR3 runs 11 residues. The CDR3 is CASSNRGEQFF. The CDR3 region has the DNA TGTGCCAGCAGCAACCGGGGGGAGCAGTTCTTC.

The chain employs TRBV18 and TRBJ2-7, with a weak D call TRBD2 (6 bases). The CDR3 is 15 amino acids. Trimming cost V 3 bases and J 2 bases, with 14 bases left between them. In germline, CDR1 is KGHSH, CDR2 LQKENI. The CDR3 protein is CASSPAGTAPYEQYF. CDR3 coding DNA: TGTGCCAGCTCACCTGCGGGGACTGCCCCCTACGAGCAGTACTTC. The variable domain in full, with the rest retrieved from reference TRBV18 and TRBJ2-7, is NAGVMQNPRHLVRRRGQEARLRCSPMKGHSHVYWYRQLPEEGLKFMVYLQKENIIDESGMPKERFSAEFPKEGPSILRIQQVVRGDSAAYFCASSPAGTAPYEQYFGPGTRLTVT.

The rearrangement uses TRBV5-6 and TRBJ2-6; D call uncertain. Germline assignment: CDR1 SGHDT and CDR2 YYEEEE. This CDR3 comprises 17 residues. Trimming stripped 1 base from V and 5 bases from J, with 16 bases between. The CDR3 nucleotides are TGTGCCAGCAGCTTGATAACCGGTATAGAAAGGGCCAACGTCCTGACTTTC. Translated, it gives CASSLITGIERANVLTF.

The chain joins TRBV10-3 to TRBJ2-1, with 11 bases lining up with TRBD2. The ends lost 3 bases at V and 9 bases at J; junction bases unmatched: 7. This CDR3 has 15 amino acids. Germline V lookup: CDR1 ENHRY, CDR2 SYGVKD. CDR3 in amino acids: CAISELAGGTSEQFF. The CDR3 nucleotides are TGTGCCATCAGTGAATTAGCGGGGGGGACAAGTGAGCAGTTCTTC.

V and J are TRBV4-2 and TRBJ2-2; TRBD2 agrees at 12 bases. Trimming cost V 2 bases and J 4 bases; bases outside gene matches: 11. The CDR3 is 19 amino acids. CDR1 LGHNA and CDR2 YNFKEQ come from the germline V gene. CDR3 region: CASSQYPGLAGSRTGELFF. The CDR3 bases are TGTGCCAGCAGCCAATATCCGGGACTAGCGGGTTCTCGCACCGGGGAGCTGTTTTTT.

This clone was counted between two and nine times. The chain uses TRBV5-1 and TRBJ1-4, with 7 bases that match TRBD1. This CDR3 has 17 amino acids. Germline V gives CDR1 SGHRS, CDR2 YFSETQ. V lost 4 bases to trimming and J lost 4 bases; unmatched junction nucleotides: 13. The CDR3 here is CASSPGTDIFGNEKLFF. In DNA form, the CDR3 reads TGCGCCAGCAGCCCTGGGACAGATATCTTCGGTAATGAAAAACTGTTTTTT.

The chain recombines TRBV6-1 with TRBJ1-1, with D possibly matching TRBD1 (5 bases). Germline V gene sequence: CDR1 MNHNS, CDR2 SASEGT. The CDR3 sequence is 14 residues long. V lost 3 bases, J lost 4 bases, and 12 bases lay in between. As DNA, the CDR3 is TGTGCCAGCAGTGATTTGGGACTTCGCACTGAAGCTTTCTTT. This sequence encodes CASSDLGLRTEAFF.

The J gene is TRBJ2-3, the V gene TRBV6-1; no clear D gene. Germline assignment: CDR1 MNHNS and CDR2 SASEGT. The CDR3 consists of 13 residues. V was shortened by 1 base and J by 9 bases, with 11 bases between the two germline ends. CDR3: CASSEGPGLTQYF. The CDR3 DNA sequence: TGTGCCAGCAGTGAAGGCCCAGGTCTCACGCAGTATTTT.

The V call is TRBV6-1, the J call TRBJ1-2; TRBD1 matches 8 bases. The CDR3 contains 15 residues. V trimming: 5 bases; J trimming: 1 base; junction bases outside the gene matches: 6. Germline CDR1 is MNHNS and CDR2 is SASEGT. CDR3 loop: CASSRQGALNYGYTF. CDR3 DNA sequence: TGTGCCAGCAGTCGGCAGGGGGCCCTTAACTATGGCTACACCTTC.

The rearrangement links TRBV5-1 to TRBJ1-1; D is possibly TRBD1 (5 bases). The CDR3 contains 16 residues. The ends were cut back, 4 bases at V and 5 bases at J, with 21 bases in the middle. CDR1 and CDR2 (germline): SGHRS, YFSETQ. The CDR3, as DNA: TGCGCCAGCAGCCTGCGGGGCAGGCCGAGGGAGACTGAAGCTTTCTTT. Amino acids: CASSLRGRPRETEAFF.

The chain joins TRBV6-6 to TRBJ1-5; TRBD1 matches at 7 bases. Germline CDR1 reads MNHNY; CDR2 reads SVGAGI (reference sequence). CDR3 size: 14 residues. Trimming removed 6 bases from V and 4 bases from J; junction bases left unmatched: 6. Here the CDR3 DNA reads TGTGCCAGCAGCAGGGGACAGCTTAATCAGCCCCAGCATTTT. This sequence encodes CASSRGQLNQPQHF.

This chain links TRBV7-8 with TRBJ2-1; D is possibly TRBD2 (5 bases). CDR1 is SGHVS, CDR2 FQNEAQ, per germline. The germline V and J ends were trimmed by 5 bases and 9 bases, with 23 bases remaining between them. The CDR3 has 16 residues. The chain's CDR3 is CASSLLLGLGNGEQFF. The CDR3 bases are TGTGCCAGCAGCCTATTACTAGGGCTAGGTAATGGTGAGCAGTTCTTC.

The chain carries TRBV10-1 and TRBJ2-5, with D possibly being TRBD2 (6 bases). Looked up from germline, CDR1 is WNHNN and CDR2 is SYGVQD (reference sequence). V shed 2 bases and J shed 4 bases, with 11 bases lying between them. This CDR3 is built from 14 residues. This chain's CDR3 is CASSETGAGETQYF. Here the CDR3 DNA reads TGCGCCAGCAGTGAGACGGGAGCGGGAGAGACCCAGTACTTC.

CDR3 sequence reads: CASSLVGGPISYEQYF. CDR3 DNA sequence: TGTGCCAGCAGCTTAGTCGGGGGGCCCATATCCTACGAGCAGTACTTC. The rearrangement uses TRBV11-2 and TRBJ2-7; a weak D match, TRBD2 (7 bases). There are 16 residues in the CDR3. Trimming removed 1 base at V and 1 base at J, with 14 bases between. Germline loops: CDR1 SGHAT, CDR2 FQNNGV.

The chain combines TRBV5-1 with TRBJ1-1; D is unresolved. With 4 bases removed from V and 6 bases from J, the gap between germline ends came to 25 bases. Germline lookup yields CDR1 SGHRS and CDR2 YFSETQ. The CDR3 totals 17 residues. DNA for the CDR3: TGCGCCAGCAGCCCATCGGGAGTTATTGTGGGTTACTCTGAAGCTTTCTTT. Amino acids: CASSPSGVIVGYSEAFF.

The chain links TRBV19 to TRBJ1-2; D gene unclear. This CDR3 region has 12 residues. Germline V CDR1 and CDR2: LNHDA, SQIVND (reference sequence). Trimming shortened V by 5 bases and J by 10 bases, and 14 bases separated the two germline ends. CDR3 coding DNA: TGTGCCAGTAGTCTATTCCCGAGGGACTACACCTTC. Translation: CASSLFPRDYTF.

The chain couples TRBV7-2 to TRBJ2-1; 8 bases are shared with TRBD2. The V gene's germline CDR1 is SGHTA and CDR2 FQGNSA. This CDR3 is 15 amino acids long. V shed 11 bases, J shed 0 bases, and the junction held 9 bases outside the gene matches. This CDR3 is CASGAGGSSYNEQFF. The CDR3 DNA is TGTGCCTCGGGGGCGGGGGGATCCTCCTACAATGAGCAGTTCTTC.

The table lists this clone with a few counts. The chain is built from TRBV5-1 and TRBJ2-3; TRBD2 aligns across 13 bases. CDR1 and CDR2 from the germline V gene are SGHRS and YFSETQ. The CDR3 is 15 amino acids. Unmatched junction bases numbered 2, after V lost 4 bases and J lost 3 bases. This CDR3 is CASSAGLAGTDTQYF. The CDR3 nucleotides are TGCGCCAGCAGCGCGGGACTAGCGGGAACAGATACGCAGTATTTT.

This clone appeared a few times. The J gene is TRBJ2-3, the V gene TRBV5-1; 8 bases fit TRBD1. Germline CDR1 reads SGHRS; CDR2 reads YFSETQ. This CDR3 is built from 15 residues. With 3 bases clipped from V and 1 base from J, the junction kept 4 bases outside the gene matches. The CDR3 loop reads CASSYGQGRTDTQYF. CDR3 DNA: TGCGCCAGCAGCTATGGACAGGGACGCACAGATACGCAGTATTTT.

The table lists this clone with a few counts. J is TRBJ2-5 and V is TRBV30; D gene uncertain. The ends were cut back, 0 bases at V and 3 bases at J, with 8 bases in the middle. CDR1 is GTSNPN and CDR2 is SVGIG in the germline V gene (reference sequence). CDR3 length: 13 amino acids. The CDR3 reads CAWSVLRKETQYF. Here the CDR3 DNA reads TGTGCCTGGAGTGTACTAAGAAAAGAGACCCAGTACTTC.

In the case of this clone: The junction differs from germline at one of its ends, possibly a read error. The V gene is TRBV27, the J gene TRBJ1-6; 11 bases agree with TRBD1. The CDR3 is 15 residues long. CDR1 and CDR2 (germline): MNHEY, SMNVEV (reference sequence). CDR3 in amino acids: CASSLSDRGQSPLHF. In DNA form, the CDR3 reads TGTGCCAGCAGTCTATCGGACAGGGGGCAATCACCCCTCCACTTT.

The rearrangement uses TRBV6-6 and TRBJ1-1, with 7 bases fitting TRBD1. Losses at the gene ends were 6 bases for V and 0 bases for J; bases not matched to a gene: 10. Germline V gene data show CDR1 as MNHNY and CDR2 as SVGAGI (reference sequence). CDR3 length: 16 amino acids. CDR3 in DNA: TGTGCCAGCAGCCAAAGGGGGACAGCCATGAACACTGAAGCTTTCTTT. Translating gives CASSQRGTAMNTEAFF.

The V gene is TRBV12-5, the J gene TRBJ2-5, with 8 bases identical to TRBD1. Looked up from germline, CDR1 is LGHNT and CDR2 is FRNRAP. The CDR3 extends over 13 amino acids. Trimming removed 5 bases from V and 5 bases from J; junction bases left unmatched: 4. The CDR3 DNA reads as TGTGCTAGTGGTCGGACAGGGAAGGAGACCCAGTACTTC. Protein product: CASGRTGKETQYF. Based on the CDR3 plus reference TRBV12-5 and TRBJ2-5, the full variable domain is DARVTQTPRHKVTEMGQEVTMRCQPILGHNTVFWYRQTMMQGLELLAYFRNRAPLDDSGMPKDRFSAEMPDATLATLKIQPSEPRDSAVYFCASGRTGKETQYFGPGTRLLVL.

The rearrangement links TRBV5-1 to TRBJ2-4; TRBD1 agrees at 12 bases. This CDR3 comprises 14 residues. V lost 4 bases to trimming and J lost 9 bases; unmatched junction nucleotides: 5. The germline V gene has CDR1 SGHRS and CDR2 YFSETQ. The CDR3 is CASSLGTGGSIQYF. The CDR3 bases are TGCGCCAGCAGCCTAGGGACAGGGGGCAGCATTCAGTACTTC.

This clone has a handful of counts. The CDR3 here is CASSSATSGIGDEQFF. CDR3 DNA sequence: TGTGCCAGCAGCTCCGCGACTAGCGGGATAGGAGATGAGCAGTTCTTC. The genes are TRBV7-9 and TRBJ2-1; TRBD2 matches 11 bases. The CDR3 consists of 16 residues. Germline CDR1 reads SEHNR; CDR2 reads FQNEAQ (reference sequence). J lost 8 bases, V lost 4 bases, and 10 bases had no gene match.